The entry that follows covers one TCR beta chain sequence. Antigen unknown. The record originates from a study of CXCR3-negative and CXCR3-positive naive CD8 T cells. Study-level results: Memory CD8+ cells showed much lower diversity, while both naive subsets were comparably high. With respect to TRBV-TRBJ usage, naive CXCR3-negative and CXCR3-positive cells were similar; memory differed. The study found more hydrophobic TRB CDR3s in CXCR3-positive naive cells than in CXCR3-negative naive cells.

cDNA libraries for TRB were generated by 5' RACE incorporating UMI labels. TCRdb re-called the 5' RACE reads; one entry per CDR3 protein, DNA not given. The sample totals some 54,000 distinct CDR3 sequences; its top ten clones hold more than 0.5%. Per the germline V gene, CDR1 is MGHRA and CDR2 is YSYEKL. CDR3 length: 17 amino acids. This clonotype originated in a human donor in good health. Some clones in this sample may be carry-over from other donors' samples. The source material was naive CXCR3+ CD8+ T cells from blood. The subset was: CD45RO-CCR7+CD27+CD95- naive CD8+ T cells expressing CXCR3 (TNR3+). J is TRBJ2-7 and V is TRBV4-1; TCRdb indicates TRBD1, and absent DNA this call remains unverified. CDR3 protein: CASSQDDWTDPSYEQYF.